The 28 T cell receptor beta chains below all came from one sample that was sequenced in a study of spatial heterogeneity in lung cancer. From the 5' RACE reads, TCRdb called clonotypes with MiXCR, one entry per CDR3 protein. Of nearly 80,000 distinct CDR3 sequences in the sample, 8% were seen once. This sample's time point: sample taken at primary tumor resection. The source was PBMCs, collected at surgery. The receptors come from a male donor with early-stage non-small cell lung cancer.

This clonotype was found a few times. The rearrangement links TRBV29-1 to TRBJ2-5, with a weak D call TRBD1 (6 bases). V was shortened by 1 base and J by 0 bases, with 6 bases between the two germline ends. The CDR3 has 13 amino acids. In germline, CDR1 is SQVTM, CDR2 ANQGSEA. CDR3 loop: CSVEGTDQETQYF. The CDR3 nucleotides are TGCAGCGTTGAAGGGACAGACCAAGAGACCCAGTACTTC. The full variable domain, its missing parts supplied by reference TRBV29-1 and TRBJ2-5, is SAVISQKPSRDICQRGTSLTIQCQVDSQVTMMFWYRQQPGQSLTLIATANQGSEATYESGFVIDKFPISRPNLTFSTLTVSNMSPEDSSIYLCSVEGTDQETQYFGPGTRLLVL.

About this clonotype itself: A much larger clone differs by one base, so this may be a read error. The V gene is TRBV10-3, the J gene TRBJ1-1; D may be TRBD1 (6 bases). The V end lost 7 bases, the J end lost 7 bases, and 19 bases lay between the germline ends. Germline CDR1 reads ENHRY; CDR2 reads SYGVKD. The CDR3 length is 14 residues. The CDR3 coding sequence is TGTGCCATCAAAGCGGTGACAGGCCGGATTGAAGCTTTCTTT. Its protein product is CAIKAVTGRIEAFF.

This sequence joins TRBV28 and TRBJ2-1, with a tentative D call TRBD2 (6 bases). V was shortened by 7 bases and J by 13 bases, with 14 bases between the two germline ends. CDR3 length: 11 residues. Germline CDR1 MDHEN, CDR2 SYDVKM. The CDR3 spells CASTFGGFQFF. Here the CDR3 DNA reads TGTGCCAGCACGTTCGGAGGGTTTCAGTTCTTC.

The sample holds a few counts of this clonotype. The rearrangement joins TRBV18 to TRBJ2-5; D tentatively reads TRBD1 or TRBD2 (5 bases each). Trimming shortened V by 2 bases and J by 3 bases, and 7 bases separated the two germline ends. CDR3 length equals 13 residues. Per the germline V gene, CDR1 is KGHSH and CDR2 is LQKENI. CDR3 loop: CASSPGGKETQYF. The CDR3 nucleotides read TGTGCCAGCTCACCAGGGGGTAAAGAGACCCAGTACTTC.

This clonotype was detected many times. The genes are TRBV12-3 or TRBV12-4 and TRBJ1-4, with D perhaps TRBD1 (6 bases). CDR3 length: 12 residues. V was shortened by 2 bases and J by 8 bases, with 6 bases between the two germline ends. The DNA for the CDR3 is TGTGCCAGCAGTTTAAGGGGGGAAAAACTGTTTTTT. This translates into CASSLRGEKLFF.

This sequence joins TRBV7-2 and TRBJ2-5, with 8 bases matching TRBD1. CDR3 length: 14 amino acids. Germline CDR1 reads SGHTA; CDR2 reads FQGNSA. With 3 bases clipped from V and 6 bases from J, the junction kept 6 bases outside the gene matches. CDR3 DNA sequence: TGTGCCAGCAGCTTCGACAGGGGTACCAAGACCCAGTACTTC. Translation: CASSFDRGTKTQYF.

This clonotype was picked up many times. The chain couples TRBV7-2 to TRBJ1-3; no clear D gene. The CDR3 runs 14 residues. V gave up 4 bases and J gave up 0 bases, with 7 bases separating them. CDR1 is SGHTA, CDR2 FQGNSA, per germline. CDR3 sequence: CASSWTISGNTIYF. The CDR3 region has the DNA TGTGCCAGCAGCTGGACTATCTCTGGAAACACCATATATTTT.

The chain is built from TRBV7-2 and TRBJ2-1, with 7 bases lining up with TRBD2. This CDR3 is 15 amino acids long. V trimming: 4 bases; J trimming: 3 bases; junction bases outside the gene matches: 6. Germline V gene sequence: CDR1 SGHTA, CDR2 FQGNSA. CDR3 region: CASSSDPGGYNEQFF. The CDR3 DNA follows: TGTGCCAGCAGCTCAGACCCGGGGGGCTACAATGAGCAGTTCTTC. The variable domain in full, with the rest retrieved from reference TRBV7-2 and TRBJ2-1, is GAGVSQSPSNKVTEKGKDVELRCDPISGHTALYWYRQSLGQGLEFLIYFQGNSAPDKSGLPSDRFSAERTGGSVSTLTIQRTQQEDSAVYLCASSSDPGGYNEQFFGPGTRLTVL.

There are many counts of this clonotype. V usage is TRBV27 and J usage is TRBJ2-1; 8 bases agree with TRBD1. Germline V gene lookup returns CDR1 MNHEY and CDR2 SMNVEV (reference sequence). The CDR3 has 13 residues. The CDR3 protein is CASRTGSDNEQFF. Here the CDR3 DNA reads TGTGCATCCCGGACAGGGTCGGACAATGAGCAGTTCTTC.

This clonotype was observed at least ten times. This sequence joins TRBV21-1 and TRBJ1-2. TRBV21-1 is listed as a pseudogene. The CDR3 extends over 14 amino acids. This chain's CDR3 is CASIIPRENYGYTF. The DNA of the CDR3 is TGTGCCAGCATCATACCGAGGGAGAACTATGGCTACACCTTC.

This clonotype has a handful of counts. The chain combines TRBV7-9 with TRBJ2-3; no definite D call. V was shortened by 4 bases and J by 3 bases, with 14 bases between the two germline ends. The CDR3 totals 15 residues. Germline CDR1 and CDR2: SEHNR and FQNEAQ (reference sequence). The CDR3 coding sequence is TGTGCCAGCAGCTCAATCTCGTTTAGGACAGATACGCAGTATTTT. It translates to CASSSISFRTDTQYF.

The chain couples TRBV5-1 to TRBJ2-7, with 10 positions matching TRBD1. The CDR3 is 15 residues long. The V segment lost 0 bases and the J segment 3 bases; nucleotides outside the gene matches: 3. CDR1 and CDR2 from the germline V gene are SGHRS and YFSETQ. The CDR3 nucleotides read TGCGCCAGCAGCTTGGTCGGGACAGGGGACTACGAGCAGTACTTC. Protein product: CASSLVGTGDYEQYF.

This clonotype was seen ten or more times. V and J are TRBV4-1 and TRBJ2-5, with 9 positions matching TRBD2. Trimming took 4 bases from V and 5 from J; bases not matched to a gene: 5. Germline-derived CDR1 and CDR2 are MGHRA and YSYEKL. The CDR3 has 14 residues. The CDR3 bases are TGCGCCAGCAGCCTGCGGGAGGGCCAGGAGACCCAGTACTTC. Translating gives CASSLREGQETQYF.

This clonotype has ten or more counts. CDR3 sequence (DNA): TGCAGTGCTAGAGATCCCAGGGAATCTATGAACACTGAAGCTTTCTTT. Amino acids: CSARDPRESMNTEAFF. J is TRBJ1-1 and V is TRBV20-1; D perhaps matches TRBD1 (5 bases). The germline V and J ends were trimmed by 0 bases and 0 bases, with 14 bases remaining between them. Germline V gene lookup returns CDR1 DFQATT and CDR2 SNEGSKA (reference sequence). The CDR3 runs to 16 residues.

At least ten counts were recorded for this clonotype. V is TRBV7-9 and J is TRBJ2-1; the D is unclear. CDR3 length equals 12 residues. V was cut by 4 bases and J by 9 bases, with 10 bases left in between. CDR1 is SEHNR, CDR2 FQNEAQ, per germline (reference sequence). This CDR3 reads CASSSTGTEQFF. The CDR3 DNA follows: TGTGCCAGCAGCTCCACGGGCACTGAGCAGTTCTTC.

The chain is built from TRBV5-6 and TRBJ2-2; weak D call: TRBD2 (5 bases). Looked up from germline, CDR1 is SGHDT and CDR2 is YYEEEE. V was clipped by 10 bases and J by 2 bases, with 21 bases between them. The CDR3 has 16 amino acids. Here the CDR3 DNA reads TGTGCCGGCACCCCGCGAGGGCAGGCTAACACCGGGGAGCTGTTTTTT. It yields the protein CAGTPRGQANTGELFF.

The V call is TRBV4-3, the J call TRBJ2-7; TRBD2 is a possible D gene (6 bases). The CDR3 contains 14 residues. The V gene's germline CDR1 is LGHNA and CDR2 YSLEER. Between the trimmed V and J ends, which lost 0 bases and 4 bases, there was a span of 10 bases. CDR3 in DNA: TGCGCCAGCAGCCAAGATCGGGGGTTATACGAGCAGTACTTC. Translation: CASSQDRGLYEQYF.

This clonotype was counted at least ten times. This chain connects TRBV5-1 to TRBJ1-4; TRBD1 is a possible D gene (5 bases). Per germline, CDR1 SGHRS and CDR2 YFSETQ. The CDR3 covers 14 residues. The V and J ends lost 4 bases and 2 bases respectively, with 9 bases between them. CDR3 sequence reads: CASSTGRTNEKLFF. DNA of the CDR3: TGCGCCAGCAGCACGGGACGGACTAATGAAAAACTGTTTTTT.

The CDR3 nucleotides are TGTGCCAGCAGTGAGGACAGTTACAATGAGCAGTTCTTC. Protein product: CASSEDSYNEQFF. The chain carries TRBV6-5 and TRBJ2-1; D is possibly TRBD1 (6 bases). Looked up from germline, CDR1 is MNHEY and CDR2 is SVGAGI. CDR3 length equals 13 residues. The ends were cut back, 5 bases at V and 4 bases at J, with 9 bases in the middle.

There are a few counts of this clonotype. CDR3 nucleotides: TGTGCCACCAGCAGCCTCCCGGGCAATGAGCAGTTCTTC. The encoded protein is CATSSLPGNEQFF. The chain employs TRBV15 and TRBJ2-1; D not resolved. Trimming shortened V by 3 bases and J by 6 bases, and 9 bases separated the two germline ends. Germline values: CDR1 LNHNV, CDR2 YYDKDF (reference sequence). The CDR3 covers 13 residues.

This clonotype was seen ten or more times. V and J are TRBV20-1 and TRBJ2-7; D is ambiguous. Germline CDR1 is DFQATT and CDR2 is SNEGSKA (reference sequence). The CDR3 totals 13 residues. V gave up 1 base and J gave up 1 base, with 8 bases separating them. The CDR3 DNA reads as TGCAGTGCTAGAGGGTCCAGATCCTACGAGCAGTACTTC. Its translation: CSARGSRSYEQYF.

This clonotype has ten or more counts. The chain links TRBV24-1 to TRBJ2-1, with 15 nucleotides matching TRBD2. Germline CDR1 and CDR2: KGHDR and SFDVKD. The V gene end was trimmed by 2 bases and the J gene end by 5 bases; junction bases not matched to a gene: 6. The CDR3 spans 18 residues. The CDR3: CATSDSGLAGGLHNEQFF. CDR3 bases: TGTGCCACCAGTGATTCCGGACTAGCGGGAGGGCTCCACAATGAGCAGTTCTTC.

This clonotype was found many times. V and J are TRBV5-1 and TRBJ1-1; D gene uncertain. V was cut by 0 bases and J by 2 bases, with 5 bases left in between. Looked up from germline, CDR1 is SGHRS and CDR2 is YFSETQ. The length of the CDR3 is 13 residues. The CDR3 bases are TGCGCCAGCAGCTTGGAGACTAACACTGAAGCTTTCTTT. It is translated as CASSLETNTEAFF.

This clonotype showed up many times. V gene TRBV6-1 combines with J gene TRBJ1-5, with 7 bases that match TRBD1. The V and J ends lost 2 bases and 0 bases, in that order; junction bases with no gene match: 4. The CDR3 is made up of 16 amino acids. Germline-derived CDR1 and CDR2 are MNHNS and SASEGT. The CDR3 DNA reads TGTGCCAGCAGTGAAAGGACAGGTTATAGCAATCAGCCCCAGCATTTT. It is translated as CASSERTGYSNQPQHF.

The chain recombines TRBV7-3 with TRBJ2-6; no definite D call. Germline CDR1 is SGHTA and CDR2 is FQGTGA. Trimming removed 5 bases from V and 4 bases from J, with 9 bases in between. The CDR3 runs 14 residues. The CDR3 spells CASSLQTGANVLTF. The CDR3 nucleotides read TGTGCCAGCAGCCTACAAACGGGGGCCAACGTCCTGACTTTC.

This clonotype was picked up a small number of times. V is TRBV10-1 and J is TRBJ1-4; the D is unclear. The CDR3 covers 14 residues. V was cut by 4 bases and J by 5 bases, with 11 bases left in between. Germline V gene lookup returns CDR1 WNHNN and CDR2 SYGVQD (reference sequence). The CDR3 sequence: CASSVGRRNEKLFF. CDR3 nucleotides: TGCGCCAGCAGTGTAGGACGGAGGAATGAAAAACTGTTTTTT.

This clonotype was seen many times. The chain carries TRBV29-1 and TRBJ2-7; TRBD1 matches at 10 bases. J gave up 7 bases and V 1 base, and 10 bases lay outside the gene matches. This CDR3 is 15 amino acids long. Germline CDR1 SQVTM, CDR2 ANQGSEA. In nucleotides, the CDR3 is TGCAGCGTTGAAGTCCCGGGACAGGGGCCTATTGAGCAGTACTTC. Amino acid sequence: CSVEVPGQGPIEQYF.

V and J are TRBV12-3 or TRBV12-4 and TRBJ1-2, with D uncertain. The CDR3 consists of 14 residues. Deletions cut 1 base from V and 4 bases from J, with 10 bases between. CDR3 in amino acids: CASSLGSSFYGYTF. CDR3 bases: TGTGCCAGCAGTTTAGGGTCCTCGTTCTATGGCTACACCTTC.